The clone carrying this TCR beta chain showed up just a few times. No antigen is known for it. These data originate in a study of human T cells and chemical hapten exposure. Looking at the study overall: The study patch tested 0.01% DPC on the upper back and read results at 6 days. Overall study results and limits: With patch test score, the counts of PT1 expanded TCRs showed a positive correlation. Controls had significantly fewer large CDR3 similarity clusters than were formed by expanded TCRs. Donor immune responses may differ from healthy people's, since all donors had alopecia.

V trimming: 4 bases; J trimming: 4 bases; junction bases outside the gene matches: 16. The germline V gene has CDR1 SGHRS and CDR2 YFSETQ. The CDR3 loop spans 18 amino acids. TCRdb fed the RACE reads into MiXCR, producing one record per CDR3 protein. The sample gives 250,000 to 300,000 distinct CDR3 sequences, around 7.7% of which show up once; 1.2% is in the top ten. Time point meaning: pre-sensitization, week 0. Documented treatment: therapeutic diphenylcyclopropenone sensitization with weekly scalp DPC. The TCR comes from a man between 18 and 29 years old with alopecia areata. Some clones in this sample may be carry-over from other donors' samples. The starting material was whole blood, obtained in connection with sensitization to the hapten diphenylcyclopropenone (DPC). The chain carries TRBV5-1 and TRBJ1-4; 7 nucleotides agree with TRBD1. CDR3 DNA sequence: TGCGCCAGCAGCCCATCCGCCGTCGGGACAGCAGTTAATGAAAAACTGTTTTTT. Translated: CASSPSAVGTAVNEKLFF.